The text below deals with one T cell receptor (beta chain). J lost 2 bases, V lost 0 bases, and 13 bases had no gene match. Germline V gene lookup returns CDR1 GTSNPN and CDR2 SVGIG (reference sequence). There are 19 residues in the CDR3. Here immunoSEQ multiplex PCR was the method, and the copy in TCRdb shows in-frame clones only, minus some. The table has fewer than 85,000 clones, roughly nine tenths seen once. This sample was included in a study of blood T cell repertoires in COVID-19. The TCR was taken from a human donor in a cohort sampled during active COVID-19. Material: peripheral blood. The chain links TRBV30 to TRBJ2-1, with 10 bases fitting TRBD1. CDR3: CAWSVLSPGTGEPYNEQFF. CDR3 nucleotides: TGTGCCTGGAGTGTACTGTCCCCCGGGACAGGGGAGCCCTACAATGAGCAGTTCTTC.